These 12 T cell receptor beta chains were all obtained from the same sample, sequenced in a study of Graves' ophthalmopathy and Graves' hyperthyroidism. From RNA, the CDR3 regions of TCR beta chains were amplified and sequenced. Investigators did first-round RT-PCR with HTBI primers, then second-round multiplex PCR. Via MiXCR, TCRdb re-called the multiplex PCR reads, giving one row per CDR3 protein. The sample contains hundreds of thousands of distinct CDR3 sequences, roughly 40% of which appear only once. What was sequenced was peripheral blood. The receptors were gathered from an adult man with Graves' ophthalmopathy.

This clonotype was recorded at least ten times. The chain employs TRBV7-9 and TRBJ1-2; D unresolved. The V end was cut by 3 bases, the J end by 8 bases, with 13 bases between. The length of the CDR3 is 13 residues. Per germline, CDR1 SEHNR and CDR2 FQNEAQ (reference sequence). CDR3 amino acids: CASSLGVLVGYTF. In nucleotides, the CDR3 is TGTGCCAGCAGCTTGGGCGTACTGGTCGGCTACACCTTC. Filled out from reference TRBV7-9 and TRBJ1-2, the complete variable domain reads DTGVSQNPRHKITKRGQNVTFRCDPISEHNRLYWYRQTLGQGPEFLTYFQNEAQLEKSRLLSDRFSAERPKGSFSTLEIQRTEQGDSAMYLCASSLGVLVGYTFGSGTRLTVV.

This sequence joins TRBV20-1 and TRBJ1-1; D not certain. The germline CDR1 and CDR2 sequences are DFQATT and SNEGSKA (reference sequence). V lost 3 bases and J 8 bases, leaving 13 bases between the germline ends. The CDR3 extends over 12 amino acids. CDR3 sequence reads: CSASESPKEAFF. The CDR3 nucleotides read TGCAGTGCTAGTGAGAGTCCCAAAGAAGCTTTCTTT.

This clonotype was seen many times. Sequence at one end of the junction differs from germline and may be a read error. V gene TRBV7-2 combines with J gene TRBJ2-7; 9 positions match TRBD1. The germline gives CDR1 SGHTA, CDR2 FQGNSA. The CDR3 is 12 amino acids. CDR3: CASSRDRDDQYF. The CDR3 DNA follows: TGTGCCAGCAGCCGGGACAGGGACGACCAGTACTTC.

This clonotype was seen just once. This chain uses TRBV5-1 with TRBJ2-7; TRBD2 agrees at 7 bases. CDR1 SGHRS and CDR2 YFSETQ come from the germline V gene. The CDR3 sequence is 14 residues long. Unmatched junction bases numbered 8, after V lost 4 bases and J lost 4 bases. The CDR3 bases are TGCGCCAGCAGCCCCGTGGTGCGGGGGTACGAGCAGTACTTC. The encoded protein is CASSPVVRGYEQYF.

The chain links TRBV15 to TRBJ1-2; the D is unclear. CDR1 is LNHNV, CDR2 YYDKDF, per germline (reference sequence). V shed 3 bases and J shed 3 bases, with 5 bases lying between them. This CDR3 is built from 12 residues. In nucleotides, the CDR3 is TGTGCCACCAGCAGCCCTTACTATGGCTACACCTTC. Residues: CATSSPYYGYTF.

The chain carries TRBV6-5 and TRBJ1-2; no clear D. The CDR3 extends over 13 amino acids. V was pared by 2 bases and J by 2 bases, with 6 bases between. Per germline, CDR1 MNHEY and CDR2 SVGAGI. CDR3 protein: CASSYGVNYGYTF. The DNA for the CDR3 is TGTGCCAGCAGTTACGGGGTCAACTATGGCTACACCTTC.

This clonotype was detected ten times or more. The chain's CDR3 is CASRQGPGANVLTF. The CDR3 DNA reads as TGCGCCAGCAGGCAGGGACCTGGGGCCAACGTCCTGACTTTC. The rearrangement links TRBV10-2 to TRBJ2-6; D is perhaps TRBD1 or TRBD2 (5 bases each). Germline CDR1 reads WSHSY; CDR2 reads SAAADI. V was clipped by 6 bases and J by 2 bases, with 8 bases between them. The CDR3 is 14 amino acids.

V usage is TRBV24-1 and J usage is TRBJ1-5; D gene uncertain. The CDR3 consists of 15 residues. Germline lookup yields CDR1 KGHDR and CDR2 SFDVKD. V was shortened by 4 bases and J by 11 bases, with 20 bases between the two germline ends. The CDR3 is CATSDPTPFQETQHF. The CDR3 nucleotides read TGTGCCACCAGTGACCCGACACCCTTTCAAGAGACCCAGCATTTT.

At least ten counts were recorded for this clonotype. The V call is TRBV7-3, the J call TRBJ2-2, with D maybe TRBD2 (5 bases). V was cut by 5 bases and J by 3 bases, with 19 bases left in between. The germline V gene has CDR1 SGHTA and CDR2 FQGTGA. This CDR3 has 17 residues. CDR3: CASSPSVRIGDTGELFF. The DNA for the CDR3 is TGTGCCAGCAGCCCGTCAGTACGAATCGGGGACACCGGGGAGCTGTTTTTT.

In nucleotides, the CDR3 is TGCGCCAGCAGCTGGGGTGACAGACAGAACACCGGGGAGCTGTTTTTT. Its translation: CASSWGDRQNTGELFF. This rearrangement joins TRBV5-1 to TRBJ2-2; a possible D gene is TRBD1 (5 bases). The V end lost 3 bases, the J end lost 1 base, and 13 bases lay between the germline ends. From germline, CDR1 is SGHRS and CDR2 YFSETQ. The CDR3 extends over 16 amino acids. The whole variable domain, filled in from reference TRBV5-1 and TRBJ2-2, reads KAGVTQTPRYLIKTRGQQVTLSCSPISGHRSVSWYQQTPGQGLQFLFEYFSETQRNKGNFPGRFSGRQFSNSRSEMNVSTLELGDSALYLCASSWGDRQNTGELFFGEGSRLTVL.

Points on this clonotype: The CDR3 end shows no conserved phenylalanine or tryptophan, and so a read error is likely. The J gene is TRBJ2-7, the V gene TRBV10-3, with 9 bases fitting TRBD1. Germline V lookup: CDR1 ENHRY, CDR2 SYGVKD. V shed 9 bases, J shed 3 bases, and the junction held 9 bases outside the gene matches. The CDR3 extends over 14 amino acids. In DNA form, the CDR3 reads TGTGCCATTACTAACGGGACAGGGAACTACGAGCAGTACCTC. Translated, it gives CAITNGTGNYEQYL.

This clonotype showed up just a few times. The junction shows a germline mismatch at one end, possibly a read error. The chain recombines TRBV25-1 with TRBJ2-2; the D is unclear. CDR3 size: 13 residues. Germline V gene data show CDR1 as MGHDK and CDR2 as SYGVNS. The CDR3 DNA reads as TGTGCCACCAGTGATTTAGGAACCGGGGAGCTGTTTTTT. Translating it yields CATSDLGTGELFF. The full variable domain, completed using reference TRBV25-1 and TRBJ2-2, is EADIYQTPRYLVIGTGKKITLECSQTMGHDKMYWYQQDPGMELHLIHYSYGVNSTEKGDLSSESTVSRIRTEHFPLTLESARPSHTSQYLCATSDLGTGELFFGEGSRLTVL.